This T cell receptor (beta chain) was found in a study of blood T cells in healthy people across ages. Findings and limits, study-wide: Researchers report that TCR beta diversity correlated strongly with naive T cell percentage.

The CDR3 totals 13 residues. The ends were cut back, 0 bases at V and 5 bases at J, with 10 bases in the middle. The germline CDR1 and CDR2 sequences are DFQATT and SNEGSKA (reference sequence). Using a J-beta primer mix together with a sample-barcoded 5' primer, a second PCR was run for roughly 6 to 12 cycles. TCRdb re-derived calls from the 5' RACE reads in MiXCR, one entry per CDR3 protein. Here the sample spans about 1.4 million distinct CDR3 sequences, roughly 60% being singletons. Researchers report isolating at least 6.5 million PBMCs per sample. About this clonotype: Its antigen is unidentified.

V gene TRBV20-1 combines with J gene TRBJ2-5; D is unclear. Sequencing used blood. This sequence was found in a man aged 18 to 29 in good health. For the CDR3, the DNA is TGCAGTGCTAGAGATGCTAATACGGAGACCCAGTACTTC. The encoded protein is CSARDANTETQYF.